Sequencing of this T cell receptor beta chain was carried out in a study of shared clonotypes between healthy human individuals. This clone was recorded a few times. This CDR3 is built from 13 residues. Trimming shortened V by 6 bases and J by 6 bases, and 11 bases separated the two germline ends. Germline loops: CDR1 MNHEY, CDR2 SVGAGI. Every unsorted PBMC PCR replicate was loaded with about 300 ng DNA, roughly 30,000 T cell genomes. Some clones are missing from TCRdb's copy, which holds only in-frame ones; the method was immunoSEQ multiplex PCR. The sample carries more than 450,000 clones, 60% to 85% recorded once.

The sequencing input was PBMCs. The chain carries TRBV6-5 and TRBJ1-4; a possible D gene is TRBD1 (5 bases). The sequence derives from a woman between 40 and 50 years old in good health. Some clones in this sample may be carry-over from other donors' samples. The CDR3 sequence is CASRDSYHEKLFF. CDR3 bases: TGTGCCAGCAGAGACAGCTATCATGAAAAACTGTTTTTT.